Given below is one T cell receptor (beta chain) in context. This entry is derived from a study of blood T cell repertoires in COVID-19. The length of the CDR3 is 14 residues. The V gene lost 6 bases and the J gene lost 2 bases, with 11 bases spanning the gap. CDR1 is MNHEY and CDR2 is SVGAGI in the germline V gene. This table comes from immunoSEQ multiplex PCR, and its TCRdb copy is limited to in-frame clones, with some not included. The repertoire holds approximately 190,000 clones, with around 90% as singletons. The J gene is TRBJ1-3, the V gene TRBV6-5, with a possible D match to TRBD1 (6 bases). The source material was peripheral blood. This TCR derives from a man between 40 and 49 years old with active or convalescent COVID-19. The CDR3 region is CASSLQGTGNTIYF. CDR3 sequence (DNA): TGTGCCAGCAGCCTACAGGGTACTGGAAACACCATATATTTT.